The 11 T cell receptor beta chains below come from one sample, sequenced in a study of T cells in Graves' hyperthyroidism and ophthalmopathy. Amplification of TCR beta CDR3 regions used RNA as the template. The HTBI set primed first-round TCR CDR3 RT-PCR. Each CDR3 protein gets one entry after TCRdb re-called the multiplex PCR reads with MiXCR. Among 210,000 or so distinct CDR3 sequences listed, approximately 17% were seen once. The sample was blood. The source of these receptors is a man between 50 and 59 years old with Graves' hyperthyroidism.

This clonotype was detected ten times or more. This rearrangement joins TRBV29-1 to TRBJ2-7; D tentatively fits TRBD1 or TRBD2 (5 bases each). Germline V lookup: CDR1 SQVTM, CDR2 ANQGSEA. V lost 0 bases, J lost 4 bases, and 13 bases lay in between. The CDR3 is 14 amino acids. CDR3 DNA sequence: TGCAGCGTTGAAGACCCGGGACCTTCATACGAGCAGTACTTC. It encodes CSVEDPGPSYEQYF.

The DNA of the CDR3 is TGTGCCAGCAGCTTAAACCAAAACAATGAGCAGTTCTTC. Its translation: CASSLNQNNEQFF. The chain links TRBV7-3 to TRBJ2-1; D is unclear. The CDR3 has 13 amino acids. Trimming stripped 1 base from V and 5 bases from J, with 6 bases between. Germline V gene lookup returns CDR1 SGHTA and CDR2 FQGTGA.

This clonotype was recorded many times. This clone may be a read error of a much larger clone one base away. This CDR3 is CASSGDSYNEQFF. The CDR3 nucleotides are TGTGCCAGCAGCGGAGACTCCTACAATGAGCAGTTCTTC. The V and J genes are TRBV11-3 and TRBJ2-1; D is uncertain. The CDR3 sequence is 13 residues long. Germline V gene sequence: CDR1 SGHNT, CDR2 YENEEA. The germline V and J ends were trimmed by 5 bases and 0 bases, with 5 bases remaining between them. The full variable domain, rest sourced from reference TRBV11-3 and TRBJ2-1, is EAGVVQSPRYKIIEKKQPVAFWCNPISGHNTLYWYLQNLGQGPELLIRYENEEAVDDSQLPKDRFSAERLKGVDSTLKIQPAELGDSAVYLCASSGDSYNEQFFGPGTRLTVL.

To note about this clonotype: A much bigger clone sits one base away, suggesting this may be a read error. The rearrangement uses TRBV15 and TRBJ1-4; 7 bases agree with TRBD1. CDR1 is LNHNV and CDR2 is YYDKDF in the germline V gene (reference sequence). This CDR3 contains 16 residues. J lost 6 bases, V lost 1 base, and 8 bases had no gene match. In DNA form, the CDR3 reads TGTGCCACCAGCAGAGGAAGAGGGGGCGTGTATGAAAAACTGTTTTTT. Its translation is CATSRGRGGVYEKLFF.

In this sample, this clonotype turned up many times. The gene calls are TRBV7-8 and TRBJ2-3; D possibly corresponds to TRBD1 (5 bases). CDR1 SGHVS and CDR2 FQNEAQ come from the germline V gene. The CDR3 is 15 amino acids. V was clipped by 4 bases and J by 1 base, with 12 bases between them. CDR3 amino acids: CASSSQGLGTDTQYF. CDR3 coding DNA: TGTGCCAGCAGCTCTCAGGGTTTGGGCACAGATACGCAGTATTTT.

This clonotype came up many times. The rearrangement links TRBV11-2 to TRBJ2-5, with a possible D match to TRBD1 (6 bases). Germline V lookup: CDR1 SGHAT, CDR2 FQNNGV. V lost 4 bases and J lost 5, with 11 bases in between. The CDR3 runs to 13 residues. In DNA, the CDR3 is TGTGCCAGCAGCTGGGCAGGGGTGGAGACCCAGTACTTC. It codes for CASSWAGVETQYF.

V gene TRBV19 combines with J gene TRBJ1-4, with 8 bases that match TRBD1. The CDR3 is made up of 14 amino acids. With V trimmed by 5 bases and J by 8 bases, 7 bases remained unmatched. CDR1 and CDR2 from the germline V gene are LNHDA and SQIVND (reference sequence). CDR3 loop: CASSSRTGIEKLFF. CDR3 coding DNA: TGTGCCAGTAGTTCACGGACAGGGATCGAAAAACTGTTTTTT.

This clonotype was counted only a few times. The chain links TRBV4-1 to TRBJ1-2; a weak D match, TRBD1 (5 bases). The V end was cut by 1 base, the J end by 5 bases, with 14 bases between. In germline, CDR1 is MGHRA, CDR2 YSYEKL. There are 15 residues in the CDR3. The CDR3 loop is CASSQVPGRGYGYTF. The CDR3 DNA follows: TGCGCCAGCAGCCAAGTCCCAGGGCGGGGATATGGCTACACCTTC.

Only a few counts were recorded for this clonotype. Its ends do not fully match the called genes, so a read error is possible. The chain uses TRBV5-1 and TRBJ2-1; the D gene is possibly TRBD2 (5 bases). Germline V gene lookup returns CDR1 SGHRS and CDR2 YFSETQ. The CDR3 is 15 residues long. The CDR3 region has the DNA TGCGCCGGCAGCGAGGGCGGGCCGTCCTACAATGAGCAGTTCTTC. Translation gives CAGSEGGPSYNEQFF.

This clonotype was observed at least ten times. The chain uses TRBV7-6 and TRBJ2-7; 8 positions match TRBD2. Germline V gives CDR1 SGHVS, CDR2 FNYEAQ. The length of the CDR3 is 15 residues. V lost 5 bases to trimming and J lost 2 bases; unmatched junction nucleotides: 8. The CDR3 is CASSPQAGGAYEQYF. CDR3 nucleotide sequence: TGTGCCAGCAGCCCCCAGGCGGGAGGAGCCTACGAGCAGTACTTC. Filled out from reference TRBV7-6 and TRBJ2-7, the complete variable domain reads GAGVSQSPRYKVTKRGQDVALRCDPISGHVSLYWYRQALGQGPEFLTYFNYEAQQDKSGLPNDRFSAERPEGSISTLTIQRTEQRDSAMYRCASSPQAGGAYEQYFGPGTRLTVT.

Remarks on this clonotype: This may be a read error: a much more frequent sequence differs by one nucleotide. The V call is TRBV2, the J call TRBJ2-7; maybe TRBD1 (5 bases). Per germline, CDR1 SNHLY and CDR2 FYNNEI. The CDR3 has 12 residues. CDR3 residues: CASSLQAYERYF. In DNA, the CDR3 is TGTGCCAGCAGTCTACAGGCCTACGAGCGGTACTTC. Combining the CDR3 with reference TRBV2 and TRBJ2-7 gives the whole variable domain EPEVTQTPSHQVTQMGQEVILRCVPISNHLYFYWYRQILGQKVEFLVSFYNNEISEKSEIFDDQFSVERPDGSNFTLKIRSTKLEDSAMYFCASSLQAYERYFGPGTRLTVT.